The source of this TCR beta chain is a study of blood T cell repertoires in COVID-19 (dated by TCRdb to about 2020). About the study as a whole: The collaborator samples originated in the United States, Italy and Spain and spanned the acute and convalescent phases of COVID-19. The prospective study material was composed of cDNA or gDNA derived from T cells, B-cell-depleted T cells, or PBMCs. The dataset comprised deeply sampled blood TCRbeta repertoires from subjects exposed to, actively infected with, or recovered from COVID-19. A freely available public database, intended as a resource for researchers studying the immune response to SARS-CoV-2, is where the repertoires were released. Samples came from the ongoing ImmuneRACE study (first 160 participants) plus 1,254 subjects from 6 global collaborators. A de-identified subject ID, COVID-19 status, age in years and sex were almost always included in the sample metadata. Where available, HLA class I and class II types were taken from metadata supplied by the sample provider and were not determined by assay-based typing. The study at large found these results: How much clinical and demographic metadata was included differed by source and by participant, and the metadata was provided uncurated.

This clone showed up just a few times. No antigen is known for it. Base qualities were left out, and no much larger clone turns up one base away. Whole blood was collected in K2EDTA tubes by collaborating institutions according to the institutions' own protocols. For TCRbeta analysis, collaborators shipped samples as frozen whole blood, isolated PBMCs, or DNA extracted from either of those sample types. TCRbeta CDR3 regions were amplified from genomic DNA by means of the immunoSEQ Assay, a bias-controlled multiplex PCR. On the study's bioinformatics: The number of nucleated cells in each sample was estimated by amplification of reference gene primers within the assay. Sequence reads were collapsed and filtered to measure the absolute abundance of every unique TCRbeta CDR3 rearrangement. For each sample, productive Simpson clonality was calculated as the square root of Simpson's diversity index over productive rearrangements. TCRdb holds this immuneACCESS table with in-frame rearrangements only. Some clones are missing; in checked studies, unresolved V genes explain under half, and the rest has no known cause. That table supplies the V and J calls and clone size; D and trimming were determined from the DNA. This sample holds around 100,000 clones; under 85% were observed only once. The biggest ten clones account for about 24% of the sample.

According to the germline V gene, CDR1 reads MGHDK and CDR2 reads SYGVNS. V was cut back by 1 base and J by 1 base, leaving a gap of 16 bases between them. The CDR3 holds 17 amino acids from the cysteine to the phenylalanine. The kept DNA is CDR3 alone, 51 bases in frame from the first base. The chain is assembled from TRBV25-1 and TRBJ1-1; the D segment could be TRBD1, given 6 matching bases. Sequences were obtained from peripheral blood. This clonotype originated in a human donor in a cohort sampled during active COVID-19. The CDR3 is CASSEFGGGAPNTEAFF. The DNA sequence is TGTGCCAGCAGTGAATTCGGCGGGGGGGCCCCGAACACTGAAGCTTTCTTT.